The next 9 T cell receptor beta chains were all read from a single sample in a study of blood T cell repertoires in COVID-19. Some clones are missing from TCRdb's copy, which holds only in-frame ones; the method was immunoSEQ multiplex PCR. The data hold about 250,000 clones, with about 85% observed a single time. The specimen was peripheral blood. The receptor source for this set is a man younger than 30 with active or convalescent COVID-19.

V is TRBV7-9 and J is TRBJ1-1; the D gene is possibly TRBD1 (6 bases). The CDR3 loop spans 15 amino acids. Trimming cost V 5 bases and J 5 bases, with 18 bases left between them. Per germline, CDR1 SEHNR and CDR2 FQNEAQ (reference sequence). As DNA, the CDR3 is TGTGCCAGCAGCCAAAGATCAGGGGTCGGAACTGAAGCTTTCTTT. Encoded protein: CASSQRSGVGTEAFF.

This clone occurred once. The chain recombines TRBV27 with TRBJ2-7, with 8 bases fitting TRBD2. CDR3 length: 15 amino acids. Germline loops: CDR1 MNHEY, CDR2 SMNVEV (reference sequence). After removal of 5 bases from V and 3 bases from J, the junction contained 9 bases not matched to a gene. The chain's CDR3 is CASSAPGGSVYEQYF. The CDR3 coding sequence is TGTGCCAGCAGTGCCCCGGGGGGGTCGGTCTACGAGCAGTACTTC.

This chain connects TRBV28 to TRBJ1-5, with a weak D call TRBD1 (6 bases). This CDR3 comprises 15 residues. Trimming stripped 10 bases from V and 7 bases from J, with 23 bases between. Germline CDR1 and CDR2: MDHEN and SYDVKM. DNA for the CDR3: TGTGCCACCAGGGACCGGAGGACAGAGGTCCAGCCCCAGCATTTT. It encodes CATRDRRTEVQPQHF.

The chain's CDR3 is CASSLEGASAEAFF. CDR3 nucleotides: TGCGCCAGCAGCTTGGAGGGGGCTTCCGCTGAAGCTTTCTTT. The chain has TRBV5-1 and TRBJ1-1, with 7 bases identical to TRBD1. The CDR3 is made up of 14 amino acids. Germline CDR1 and CDR2: SGHRS and YFSETQ. Trimming removed 0 bases from V and 6 bases from J; junction bases left unmatched: 5.

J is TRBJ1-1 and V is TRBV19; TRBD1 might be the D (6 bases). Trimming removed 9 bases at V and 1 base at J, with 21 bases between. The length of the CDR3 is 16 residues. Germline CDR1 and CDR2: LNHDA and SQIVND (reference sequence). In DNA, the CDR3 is TGTGCCAGCAGGAAAATAGGGGGGGGAAGGAACACTGAAGCTTTCTTT. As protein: CASRKIGGGRNTEAFF.

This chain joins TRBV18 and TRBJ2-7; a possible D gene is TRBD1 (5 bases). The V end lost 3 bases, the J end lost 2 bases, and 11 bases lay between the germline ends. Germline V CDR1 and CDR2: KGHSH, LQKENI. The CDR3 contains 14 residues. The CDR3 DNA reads TGTGCCAGCTCACCTGGACATTTACCCTACGAGCAGTACTTC. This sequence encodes CASSPGHLPYEQYF. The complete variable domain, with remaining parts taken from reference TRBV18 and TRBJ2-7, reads NAGVMQNPRHLVRRRGQEARLRCSPMKGHSHVYWYRQLPEEGLKFMVYLQKENIIDESGMPKERFSAEFPKEGPSILRIQQVVRGDSAAYFCASSPGHLPYEQYFGPGTRLTVT.

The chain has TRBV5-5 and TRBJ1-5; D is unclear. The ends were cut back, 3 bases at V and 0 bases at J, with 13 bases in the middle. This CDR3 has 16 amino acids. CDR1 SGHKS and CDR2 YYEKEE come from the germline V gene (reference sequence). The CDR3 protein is CASSSRHVDSNQPQHF. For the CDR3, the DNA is TGTGCCAGCAGCTCCCGACACGTAGATAGCAATCAGCCCCAGCATTTT.

CDR3 amino acids: CASSPLLGEIYNEQFF. CDR3 nucleotides: TGTGCCAGCAGCCCCCTTCTGGGAGAAATTTACAATGAGCAGTTCTTC. V usage is TRBV7-8 and J usage is TRBJ2-1; a weak D match, TRBD2 (5 bases). The CDR3 is 16 amino acids. Germline V gives CDR1 SGHVS, CDR2 FQNEAQ. The ends were cut back, 5 bases at V and 4 bases at J, with 18 bases in the middle.

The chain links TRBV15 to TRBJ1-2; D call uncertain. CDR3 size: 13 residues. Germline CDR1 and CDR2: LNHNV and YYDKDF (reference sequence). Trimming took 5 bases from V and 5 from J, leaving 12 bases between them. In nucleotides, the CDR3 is TGTGCCACCAGCGCGCGGGCCAAATATGGCTACACCTTC. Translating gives CATSARAKYGYTF. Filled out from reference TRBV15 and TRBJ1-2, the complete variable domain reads DAMVIQNPRYQVTQFGKPVTLSCSQTLNHNVMYWYQQKSSQAPKLLFHYYDKDFNNEADTPDNFQSRRPNTSFCFLDIRSPGLGDTAMYLCATSARAKYGYTFGSGTRLTVV.